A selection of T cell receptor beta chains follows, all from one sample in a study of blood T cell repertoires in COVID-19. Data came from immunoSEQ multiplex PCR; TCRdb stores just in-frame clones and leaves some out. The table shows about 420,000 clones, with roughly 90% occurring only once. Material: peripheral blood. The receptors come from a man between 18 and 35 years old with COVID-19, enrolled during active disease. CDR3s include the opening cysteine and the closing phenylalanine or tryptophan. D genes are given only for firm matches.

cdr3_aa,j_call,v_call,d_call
CASSIVAFSGANVLTF,TRBJ2-6,TRBV19,.
CASSTRGEPHYGYTF,TRBJ1-2,TRBV19,.
CASSEPGQTYEQYF,TRBJ2-7,TRBV19,TRBD1
CASSQGVGTGNTQYF,TRBJ2-3,TRBV4-1,TRBD1
CASKLRGVSDTQYF,TRBJ2-3,TRBV2,.
CASSQRVGQTDTQYF,TRBJ2-3,TRBV4-1,.
CASRLSSGRAGYNEQFF,TRBJ2-1,TRBV12-2,.
CASSPTSPAGEASYGYTF,TRBJ1-2,TRBV4-2,.
CASSSPHRGEQYF,TRBJ2-7,TRBV5-1,TRBD1
CASSEALTSLTDTQYF,TRBJ2-3,TRBV6-1,.
CASSLDGRGNTIYF,TRBJ1-3,TRBV5-4,.
CASRRWQNSGANVLTF,TRBJ2-6,TRBV19,.
CASSENGEGPYEQYF,TRBJ2-7,TRBV6-1,TRBD2
CASSDRGQLFGNSPLHF,TRBJ1-6,TRBV5-8,TRBD1
CASRGLAGAEETQYF,TRBJ2-5,TRBV6-5,TRBD2
CAWGGGGNTEAFF,TRBJ1-1,TRBV30,.
CASSRGQGASYEQYF,TRBJ2-7,TRBV5-6,TRBD1
CASSQEASNTGELFF,TRBJ2-2,TRBV4-1,.
CASSPWTGDNSPLHF,TRBJ1-6,TRBV5-1,TRBD1
CASSPTYYEQYF,TRBJ2-7,TRBV7-9,.
CASSQEWRGNQPQHF,TRBJ1-5,TRBV4-2,.
CASSTTGGAHEQFF,TRBJ2-1,TRBV7-2,TRBD2
CASSSSSTGLTEAFF,TRBJ1-1,TRBV27,.
CASSPLGDSGANVLTF,TRBJ2-6,TRBV18,.
CASSYRGGSSYEQYF,TRBJ2-7,TRBV6-2/TRBV6-3,.
CASSEIIVGEGTDTQYF,TRBJ2-3,TRBV6-1,.
CASSPTGAGYTF,TRBJ1-2,TRBV12-3/TRBV12-4,TRBD1
CAWRDRGKSTGELFF,TRBJ2-2,TRBV30,TRBD1
CASNPLKGGIQPQHF,TRBJ1-5,TRBV19,.
CASSTQGYSGNTIYF,TRBJ1-3,TRBV7-8,TRBD1
CASSQDLGDRDKVYSNQPQHF,TRBJ1-5,TRBV3-1/TRBV3-2,TRBD1
CASRKRGGEGYTF,TRBJ1-2,TRBV5-6,TRBD1
CASSSGKGYEQYF,TRBJ2-7,TRBV27,.
CASSLGLAGTVQETQYF,TRBJ2-5,TRBV5-1,TRBD2
CASSFGQGNTEAFF,TRBJ1-1,TRBV5-6,TRBD1
CASSAEVGAVGTGELFF,TRBJ2-2,TRBV7-3,.
CASSLDRDNSPLHF,TRBJ1-6,TRBV6-5,TRBD1
CAWTEGTHNEQFF,TRBJ2-1,TRBV30,.
CASSPSRGAYNSPLHF,TRBJ1-6,TRBV27,.
CASSQQGGGDEQFF,TRBJ2-1,TRBV3-1/TRBV3-2,.
CASSSGLGSYEQYF,TRBJ2-7,TRBV6-5,TRBD2
CASSEHHRVNTEAFF,TRBJ1-1,TRBV2,.
CASSRGRVASTDTQYF,TRBJ2-3,TRBV5-5,.
CASRERTGDGYTF,TRBJ1-2,TRBV9,TRBD1
CASSQEGQGPYGYTF,TRBJ1-2,TRBV4-2,.
CASRITWTQETQYF,TRBJ2-5,TRBV6-5,.
CAIKKRDSYEQYF,TRBJ2-7,TRBV10-3,.
CASSRGDRPYGYTF,TRBJ1-2,TRBV19,TRBD1
CASSPGTAKSSYEQYF,TRBJ2-7,TRBV7-9,TRBD1
CASSFGAGSSYNEQFF,TRBJ2-1,TRBV27,TRBD2
CASSLGLIYEQYF,TRBJ2-7,TRBV5-4,.
CASSEAFGGSRGYTF,TRBJ1-2,TRBV6-1,.
CASSSDRLAATNNEQFF,TRBJ2-1,TRBV7-3,TRBD2
CASSRTWRSLQPQHF,TRBJ1-5,TRBV6-5,.